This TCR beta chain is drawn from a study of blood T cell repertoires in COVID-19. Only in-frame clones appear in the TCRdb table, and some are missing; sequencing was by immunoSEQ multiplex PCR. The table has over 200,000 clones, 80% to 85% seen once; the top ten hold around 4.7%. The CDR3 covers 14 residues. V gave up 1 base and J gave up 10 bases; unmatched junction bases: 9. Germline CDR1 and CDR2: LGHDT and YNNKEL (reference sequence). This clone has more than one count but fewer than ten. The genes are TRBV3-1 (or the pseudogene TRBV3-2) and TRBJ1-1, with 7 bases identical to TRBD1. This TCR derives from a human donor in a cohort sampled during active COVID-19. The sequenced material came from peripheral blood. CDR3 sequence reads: CASSQGDSIRAAFF. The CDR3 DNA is TGTGCCAGCAGCCAAGGGGACAGTATTCGGGCAGCTTTCTTT.